Below are 2 T cell receptor beta chains sequenced from a single sample in a study of molecular identifiers for immune sequencing clone quantification. Each CDR3 protein gets one entry after TCRdb re-called the PCR reads with MiXCR. The table records just over 95,000 distinct CDR3 sequences, 20% to 25% of them present only once. Sequencing input: naive CD8+ T cells from blood, with Jurkat cell RNA spiked in. Subset of the sample: FACS-sorted CD8+CD4-CCR7+CD45RA+ naive T cells. The receptors come from a human donor in good health. Some libraries in this study had Jurkat cell RNA spiked in.

The sample holds a few counts of this clonotype. The chain recombines TRBV12-3 or TRBV12-4 with TRBJ2-1, with 11 bases fitting TRBD2. CDR3 length: 16 amino acids. V lost 6 bases to trimming and J lost 0 bases; unmatched junction nucleotides: 4. CDR3 DNA sequence: TGTGCCAGCAGGCCAACTAGCGGGAGCTCCTACAATGAGCAGTTCTTC. The encoded protein is CASRPTSGSSYNEQFF.

Comments on this clonotype: A much larger clone sits a single nucleotide away, making a read error possible. The chain uses TRBV7-9 and TRBJ2-7; D is unclear. The CDR3 is 13 residues long. Germline values: CDR1 SEHNR, CDR2 FQNEAQ (reference sequence). The DNA of the CDR3 is TGTGCCAGCAGCTTACCCGCCTCCTACGAGCAGCACTTC. Translating gives CASSLPASYEQHF.